This T cell receptor (beta chain) was sequenced during a study of shared clonotypes between healthy human individuals. Study-level background: Donor ages ranged 18 to 49 years: a couple of women, a few men. Points from the study as a whole: Sample collection involved blood only; tissue repertoires are likely different.

Germline CDR1 reads SGHRS; CDR2 reads YFSETQ. The ends were cut back, 0 bases at V and 2 bases at J, with 8 bases in the middle. The CDR3 totals 14 residues. Some clones are missing from TCRdb's copy, which holds only in-frame ones; the method was immunoSEQ multiplex PCR. The sample holds fewer than 2.5 million clones; over 85% are singletons and the top ten take roughly 0.36%. With regard to this clone: The target antigen is unknown. At the DNA level, this CDR3 is encoded by other sequences in the same sample as well.

All donors were Caucasian adults living in Nashville, Tennessee. A CD45RA-negative memory subset and a CD45RA+ naive subset were separated from the CD4+ cells. The specimen sequenced was naive CD4+ T cells from PBMCs. Stated subset: CD45RA+ positively selected. The receptor comes from a man aged 18 to 30 in good health. Some clones in this sample may be carry-over from other donors' samples. The gene calls are TRBV5-1 and TRBJ1-2; D remains unclear. The CDR3 reads CASSLDGGNYGYTF. The CDR3, as DNA: TGCGCCAGCAGCTTGGATGGTGGGAACTATGGCTACACCTTC.